This is a list of T cell receptor beta chains from one sample in a study of Ad26.COV2.S vaccination and SARS-CoV-2 variants. Data came from immunoSEQ multiplex PCR; TCRdb stores just in-frame clones and leaves some out. The sample yields approximately 400,000 clones, approximately 85% seen once. Here the sequenced sample was peripheral blood, taken in a trial of Ad26.COV2.S vaccine versus placebo. The receptors stem from a person aged 18-65 years who received the Ad26.COV2.S COVID-19 vaccine or a placebo. Each CDR3 is given with its conserved first and last residue. The D gene is left open where the match is weak. Rows may omit the clone size; those that give it use once, few, many or a size class.

TRBV30	TRBJ2-2	-	-	TGTGCCTGGACGGAGGGGAACACCGGGGAGCTGTTTTTT	CAWTEGNTGELFF
TRBV27	TRBJ1-1	-	-	TGTGCCAGCAGTTTTGGAGGGTTCGCTGAAGCTTTCTTT	CASSFGGFAEAFF
TRBV5-4	TRBJ2-2	-	TRBD2	TGTGCCAGCAGCGTAGGACTAGCGGGAGGGCCAACCGGGGAGCTGTTTTTT	CASSVGLAGGPTGELFF
TRBV11-2	TRBJ2-3	-	-	TGTGCCAGCAGCTTCGGGGGCGCGGGGGGCACAGATACGCAGTATTTT	CASSFGGAGGTDTQYF
TRBV30	TRBJ1-1	-	-	TGTGCCTGGAGTGTGGCCAGCTTGAACACTGAAGCTTTCTTT	CAWSVASLNTEAFF
TRBV7-2	TRBJ2-3	-	TRBD2	TGTGCCAGCAGCTTAGTGTCTAGCGGGGACTACACAGATACGCAGTATTTT	CASSLVSSGDYTDTQYF
TRBV10-2	TRBJ2-7	-	TRBD2	TGCGCCAGCTGTCTAGCGGGAGGTTTAGAGCAGTACTTC	CASCLAGGLEQYF
TRBV4-1	TRBJ2-1	-	TRBD2	TGCGCCAGCAGCCTACTAGCGGGGGGCAATGAGCAGTTCTTC	CASSLLAGGNEQFF
TRBV5-5	TRBJ2-1	-	-	TGTGCCAGCAGCTTGCAGGAGATAAATTTGGGCAATGAGCAGTTCTTC	CASSLQEINLGNEQFF
TRBV18	TRBJ2-1	-	-	TGTGCCAGCTCAATTTTAGCCAGCTCCTACAATGAGCAGTTCTTC	CASSILASSYNEQFF
TRBV6-5	TRBJ2-7	-	-	TGTGCCAGCAGTACTAGCTCAGGAGGCGAGCAGTACTTC	CASSTSSGGEQYF
TRBV6-6	TRBJ1-1	-	-	TGTGCCAGCAGTTACGGGGGTGGAGGGTCCACTGAAGCTTTCTTT	CASSYGGGGSTEAFF
TRBV10-3	TRBJ2-3	-	TRBD1	TGTGCCATCAGTCCGGACAGGGGGCGAGGAGATACGCAGTATTTT	CAISPDRGRGDTQYF
TRBV27	TRBJ2-2	-	TRBD2	TGTGCCAGCAGTTTGGCGGGGGGTCACACCGGGGAGCTGTTTTTT	CASSLAGGHTGELFF
TRBV29-1	TRBJ2-2	-	TRBD1	TGCAGCGTTGGACAGGGTGGGAACCCCGGGGAGCTGTTTTTT	CSVGQGGNPGELFF
TRBV18	TRBJ2-5	-	-	TGTGCCAGCTCACCGGGGGGGCAGGAGACCCAGTACTTC	CASSPGGQETQYF
TRBV7-2	TRBJ1-5	-	TRBD1	TGTGCCAGCAGCAAGGGACAGGGGGGCAATCAGCCCCAGCATTTT	CASSKGQGGNQPQHF
TRBV12-5	TRBJ1-1	few	-	TGTGCTAGTGGTTTGGTACTCGGCAGGAACACTGAAGCTTTCTTT	CASGLVLGRNTEAFF
TRBV30	TRBJ2-7	-	TRBD1	TGTGCCTGGAGTACAGGGGGCTCCTACGAGCAGTACTTC	CAWSTGGSYEQYF
TRBV24-1	TRBJ2-2	-	TRBD1	TGTGCCACCAGTGACCCCGGACAGGGGGCGGCCGGGGAGCTGTTTTTT	CATSDPGQGAAGELFF
TRBV24-1	TRBJ2-5	-	-	TGTGCCACCAGTGATGAGGGGGAGAGGGCCCAGTACTTC	CATSDEGERAQYF
TRBV21-1	TRBJ2-7	-	-	TGTGCCAGCACCTTTCGCAGGAGACTCTACGAGCAGTACTTC	CASTFRRRLYEQYF
TRBV11-2	TRBJ1-1	few	-	TGTGCCAGCAGCTCCAGGCCCGTGAACACTGAAGCTTTCTTT	CASSSRPVNTEAFF
TRBV20-1	TRBJ1-2	-	TRBD1	TGCAGTGCCAGTAGCGGGACAGAAGGCTACACCTTC	CSASSGTEGYTF
TRBV11-2	TRBJ2-1	-	TRBD1	TGTGCCAGCAGCCCCCTTACCCGGACAGGGAGCTCCTACAATGAGCAGTTCTTC	CASSPLTRTGSSYNEQFF
TRBV20-1	TRBJ1-1	-	-	TGCACCGCGGGGGGGAACACTGAAGCTTTCTTT	CTAGGNTEAFF
TRBV4-3	TRBJ2-7	-	-	TGCGCCAGCAGCCAAGTTAAGGGGGGCTACGAGCAGTACTTC	CASSQVKGGYEQYF
TRBV30	TRBJ2-7	-	-	TGTGCCTGGAGTGGAACGAAAGTAACAGGCCTATTCTACGAGCAGTACTTC	CAWSGTKVTGLFYEQYF
TRBV14	TRBJ2-5	-	TRBD2	TGTGCCAGCAGCCAAGCGTGGGGACTAGCGGGGAAGACCCAGTACTTC	CASSQAWGLAGKTQYF
TRBV6-5	TRBJ1-4	-	TRBD1	TGTGCCAGCAGCCCACAGGGGGCGGGTAATGAAAAACTGTTTTTT	CASSPQGAGNEKLFF
TRBV5-1	TRBJ2-1	once	TRBD1	TGCGCCAGCAGCTTTCTCTTGGACAGGGGGAGGAATGAGCAGTTCTTC	CASSFLLDRGRNEQFF
TRBV18	TRBJ2-5	few	-	TGTGCCAGCTCACCACCGGGGACCCGGGGGACAGAGACCCAGTACTTC	CASSPPGTRGTETQYF
TRBV23-1	TRBJ2-6	-	-	TGCGCCAGCAGACAATCGCGGGCAGGGGTAACCTCTGGGGCCAACGTCCTGACTTTC	CASRQSRAGVTSGANVLTF
TRBV6-5	TRBJ1-6	-	TRBD1	TGTGCCAGCAGTCTAGGGACAGCTTCTTCCCTCCACTTT	CASSLGTASSLHF
TRBV7-2	TRBJ1-1	once	-	TGTGCCAGCAGTTTCCGAGGACAGTTCACTGAAGCTTTCTTT	CASSFRGQFTEAFF
TRBV30	TRBJ2-7	-	TRBD2	TGTGCCGGGACTAGCGGGGGGCTCTCCTACGAGCAGTACTTC	CAGTSGGLSYEQYF
TRBV7-9	TRBJ2-1	few	-	TGTGCCAGCAGCTTAGCAGTGGGGGCCACGTTTGATGAGCAGTTCTTC	CASSLAVGATFDEQFF
TRBV3-1/TRBV3-2	TRBJ2-1	-	-	TGTGCCAGCAGCCTCAGGAGGGGGACCTACAATGAGCAGTTCTTC	CASSLRRGTYNEQFF
TRBV19	TRBJ1-5	once	-	TGTGCCAGTAGTATAGGCAGCATCAATCAGCCCCAGCATTTT	CASSIGSINQPQHF
TRBV18	TRBJ2-1	-	TRBD1	TGTGCCAGCTCACCACCGCGGGGTTCGGGACAGGGGTTCAATGAGCAGTTCTTC	CASSPPRGSGQGFNEQFF
TRBV5-1	TRBJ2-7	once	-	TGCGCCAGCAGCCCCCTCGGAGGGGGGAGCTACGAGCAGTACTTC	CASSPLGGGSYEQYF
TRBV27	TRBJ2-3	-	TRBD2	TGTGCCAGCAGTATCCTGCAGCGGGGGGGGATAGATACGCAGTATTTT	CASSILQRGGIDTQYF
TRBV19	TRBJ2-3	-	-	TGTGCCAGTAGTACCATCGGGACCCAAGATACGCAGTATTTT	CASSTIGTQDTQYF
TRBV3-1/TRBV3-2	TRBJ1-1	-	-	TGTGCCAGCCTGTCCATTGGAAACACTGAAGCTTTCTTT	CASLSIGNTEAFF
TRBV24-1	TRBJ1-5	once	-	TGTGCCACCAGTCACCCCCGGAGCAATCAGCCCCAGCATTTT	CATSHPRSNQPQHF
TRBV10-2	TRBJ2-7	once	-	TGCGCCAGCAGTGATCGGACGCCCCCCGAGCAGTACTTC	CASSDRTPPEQYF
TRBV9	TRBJ2-3	-	-	TGTGCCAGCAGCCAGGGGGATACGCAGTATTTT	CASSQGDTQYF
TRBV6-1	TRBJ2-1	-	-	TGTGCCAGCAGTGAAACGGTCCATGAGCAGTTCTTC	CASSETVHEQFF
TRBV6-4	TRBJ2-7	many	-	TGTGCCAGCAGTGAATTGCTCGGATCTCAGCAGTACTTC	CASSELLGSQQYF
TRBV27	TRBJ2-5	once	-	TGTGCCAGCAGTTTGTTCCCCGGGACGGTACAAGAGACCCAGTACTTC	CASSLFPGTVQETQYF
TRBV7-6	TRBJ1-1	-	-	TGTGCCAGCAGCTTCGGACAGATGAACACTGAAGCTTTCTTT	CASSFGQMNTEAFF
TRBV20-1	TRBJ2-1	-	TRBD2	TGCAGTGCTAGTGGTAGGGTGGGGGACTACTACAATGAGCAGTTCTTC	CSASGRVGDYYNEQFF
TRBV27	TRBJ1-1	-	-	TGTGCCAGCAGTTTGGGATTCGAGACTTTCTTT	CASSLGFETFF
TRBV5-1	TRBJ2-3	-	TRBD1	TGCGCCAGCAGCTTGGGCCCGACAGGGGGCGGAGATACGCAGTATTTT	CASSLGPTGGGDTQYF
TRBV20-1	TRBJ2-1	-	-	TGCAGTGCGGACAGTTACAATGAGCAGTTCTTC	CSADSYNEQFF
TRBV30	TRBJ1-5	-	-	TGTGCCTGGAGTGACCAGGGGTATCAGCCCCAGCATTTT	CAWSDQGYQPQHF
TRBV29-1	TRBJ2-1	-	TRBD2	TGCAGCGTTGAAGGGGGGAGCGGGGGGTATTACAATGAGCAGTTCTTC	CSVEGGSGGYYNEQFF
TRBV18	TRBJ2-3	-	TRBD1	TGTGCCAGCTCACCGAGGACAGGGGGCGAGGATACGCAGTATTTT	CASSPRTGGEDTQYF